The rows below give T cell receptor beta chains drawn from one sample of a study of cytomegalovirus exposure and HLA in healthy donors. Clones were read by immunoSEQ multiplex PCR, and TCRdb kept only the in-frame ones, dropping some. The sample has some 140,000 clones, about 9.2% seen once. The sequenced sample consisted of PBMCs. Every receptor here comes from a woman between 40 and 55 years old in good health and CMV-seropositive. Both conserved end residues are part of each CDR3. A D gene is named only where the DNA matches it firmly. The size of a clone is reported for some rows only, either as once, few or many, or as a class for expanded clones.

D	size	J	length	V	CDR3	DNA
.	few	TRBJ2-2	16	TRBV7-3	CASSLQASLNTGELFF	TGTGCCAGCAGCTTACAGGCCAGCCTTAACACCGGGGAGCTGTTTTTT
TRBD2	few	TRBJ2-3	14	TRBV10-3	CAISEGTSGETQYF	TGTGCCATCAGTGAGGGGACTAGCGGGGAAACGCAGTATTTT
TRBD1	few	TRBJ2-2	15	TRBV6-1	CASSGQGTNTGELFF	TGTGCCAGCAGTGGACAGGGAACGAACACCGGGGAGCTGTTTTTT
.	.	TRBJ2-2	14	TRBV2	CASSDMGGTGELFF	TGTGCCAGCAGTGATATGGGGGGCACCGGGGAGCTGTTTTTT
.	.	TRBJ2-7	13	TRBV7-9	CASRGGGPYEQYF	TGTGCCAGCAGGGGGGGTGGCCCCTACGAGCAGTACTTC
.	few	TRBJ2-5	14	TRBV12-5	CASGPMRGQETQYF	TGTGCTAGTGGCCCCATGCGGGGCCAAGAGACCCAGTACTTC
.	few	TRBJ1-1	15	TRBV11-2	CASSLRTAMNTEAFF	TGTGCCAGCAGCTTGAGGACAGCCATGAACACTGAAGCTTTCTTT
.	few	TRBJ2-7	15	TRBV6-5	CASSYSRGGTYEQYF	TGTGCCAGCAGTTACTCGAGAGGAGGGACCTACGAGCAGTACTTC
.	few	TRBJ2-2	16	TRBV10-2	CASSGSGTGNTGELFF	TGCGCCAGCAGTGGAAGCGGGACAGGGAACACCGGGGAGCTGTTTTTT
.	.	TRBJ1-1	14	TRBV5-8	CASSRWTVNTEAFF	TGTGCCAGCAGCAGATGGACAGTTAACACTGAAGCTTTCTTT